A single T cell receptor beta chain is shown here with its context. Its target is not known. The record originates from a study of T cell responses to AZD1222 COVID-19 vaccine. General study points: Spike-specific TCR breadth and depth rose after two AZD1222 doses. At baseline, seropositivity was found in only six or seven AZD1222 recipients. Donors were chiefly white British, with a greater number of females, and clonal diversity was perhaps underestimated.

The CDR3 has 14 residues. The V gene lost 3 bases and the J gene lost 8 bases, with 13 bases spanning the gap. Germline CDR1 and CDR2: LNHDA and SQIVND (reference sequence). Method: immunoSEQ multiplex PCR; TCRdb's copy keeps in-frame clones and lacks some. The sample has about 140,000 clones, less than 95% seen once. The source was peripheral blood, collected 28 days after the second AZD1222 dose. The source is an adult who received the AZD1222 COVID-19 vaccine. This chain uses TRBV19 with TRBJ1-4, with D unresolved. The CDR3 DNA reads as TGTGCCAGTAGTATTGGATATCCCAGAGAAAAACTGTTTTTT. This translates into CASSIGYPREKLFF.